This TCR beta chain derives from a study of a mutant IDH1 vaccine in newly diagnosed glioma. Whole-study context: Earlier care involved radiotherapy, temozolomide, or both, and the majority received both. Findings and limits, study-wide: Apparently, pseudoprogression bore no relation to changes among the top peripheral T cell clonotypes.

Repertoires were generated with immunoSEQ multiplex PCR, while TCRdb's copy carries only in-frame clones and drops some. Of tens of thousands of clones detected, under 85% appear once; the ten largest clones hold 3% to 4%. Time point indicated: week 47, end of study. Every vaccine dose comprised 300 ug of mutant IDH1 20-mer peptide plus topical imiquimod. The CDR3 extends over 12 amino acids. The germline V and J ends were trimmed by 2 bases and 2 bases, with 4 bases remaining between them. Germline loops: CDR1 SGHTA, CDR2 FQGNSA. About this clone itself: Its antigen is currently unknown.

V gene TRBV7-2 combines with J gene TRBJ2-7; D is uncertain. The receptor's source is a woman in her fifties or sixties with glioma. The input for sequencing was PBMCs, taken from a glioma patient whose treatment included an IDH1 peptide vaccine. The CDR3 bases are TGTGCCAGCAGCTTATTGCCCTACGAGCAGTACTTC. This gives the protein CASSLLPYEQYF.